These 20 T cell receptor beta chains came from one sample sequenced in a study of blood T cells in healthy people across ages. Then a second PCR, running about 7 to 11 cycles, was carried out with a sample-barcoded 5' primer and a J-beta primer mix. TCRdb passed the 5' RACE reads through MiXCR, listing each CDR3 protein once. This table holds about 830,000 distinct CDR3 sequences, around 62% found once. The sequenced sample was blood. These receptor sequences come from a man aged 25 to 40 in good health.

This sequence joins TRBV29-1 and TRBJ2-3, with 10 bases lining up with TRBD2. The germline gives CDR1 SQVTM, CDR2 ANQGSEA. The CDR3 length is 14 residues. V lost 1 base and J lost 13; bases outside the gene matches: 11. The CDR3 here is CSVEARAGGGLEYF. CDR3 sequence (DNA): TGCAGCGTTGAAGCGAGAGCGGGGGGGGGTCTTGAGTATTTT.

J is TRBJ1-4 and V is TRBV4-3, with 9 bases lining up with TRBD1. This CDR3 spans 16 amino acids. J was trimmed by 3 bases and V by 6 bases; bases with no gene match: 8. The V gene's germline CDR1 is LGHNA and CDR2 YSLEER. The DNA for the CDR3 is TGCGCCAGCAGTAAACAGGGGGCGAGGGCTAATGAAAAACTGTTTTTT. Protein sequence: CASSKQGARANEKLFF.

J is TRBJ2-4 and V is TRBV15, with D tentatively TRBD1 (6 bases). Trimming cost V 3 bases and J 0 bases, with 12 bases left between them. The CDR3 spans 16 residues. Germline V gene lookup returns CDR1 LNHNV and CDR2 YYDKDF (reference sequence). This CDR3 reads CATSRDRPLAKNIQYF. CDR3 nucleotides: TGTGCCACCAGCAGGGACAGACCACTAGCCAAAAACATTCAGTACTTC.

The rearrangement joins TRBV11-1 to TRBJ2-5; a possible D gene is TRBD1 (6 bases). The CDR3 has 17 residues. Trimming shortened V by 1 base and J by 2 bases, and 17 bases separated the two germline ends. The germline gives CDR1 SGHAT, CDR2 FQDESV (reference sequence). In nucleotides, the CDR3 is TGTGCCAGCAGCTTAGTATTGGCAGGGGCTCCACAAGAGACCCAGTACTTC. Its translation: CASSLVLAGAPQETQYF.

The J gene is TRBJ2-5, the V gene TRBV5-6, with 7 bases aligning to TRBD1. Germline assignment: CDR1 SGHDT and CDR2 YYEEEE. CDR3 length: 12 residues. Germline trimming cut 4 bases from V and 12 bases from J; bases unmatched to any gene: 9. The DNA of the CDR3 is TGTGCCAGCAGCCTTGACAGGGACCGGGAGTACTTC. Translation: CASSLDRDREYF.

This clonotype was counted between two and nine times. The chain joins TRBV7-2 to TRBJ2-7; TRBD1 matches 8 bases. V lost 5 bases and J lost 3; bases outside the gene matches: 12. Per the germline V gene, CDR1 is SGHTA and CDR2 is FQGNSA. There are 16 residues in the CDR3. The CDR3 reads CASSLSSGTGLYEQYF. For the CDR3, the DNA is TGTGCCAGCAGCCTCTCATCCGGGACAGGTCTCTACGAGCAGTACTTC.

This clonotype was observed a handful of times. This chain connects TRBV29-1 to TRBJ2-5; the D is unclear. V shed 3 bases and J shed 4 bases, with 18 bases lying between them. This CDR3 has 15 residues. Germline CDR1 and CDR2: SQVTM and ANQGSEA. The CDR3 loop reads CSVEEFGGRIETQYF. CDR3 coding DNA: TGCAGCGTTGAGGAGTTTGGTGGGCGCATAGAGACCCAGTACTTC.

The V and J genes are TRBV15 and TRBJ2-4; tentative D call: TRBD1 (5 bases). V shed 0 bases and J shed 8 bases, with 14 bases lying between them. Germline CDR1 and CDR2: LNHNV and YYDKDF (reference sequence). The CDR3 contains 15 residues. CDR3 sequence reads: CATSRDRRGSDIQYF. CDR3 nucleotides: TGTGCCACCAGCAGAGATCGAAGGGGTTCAGACATTCAGTACTTC.

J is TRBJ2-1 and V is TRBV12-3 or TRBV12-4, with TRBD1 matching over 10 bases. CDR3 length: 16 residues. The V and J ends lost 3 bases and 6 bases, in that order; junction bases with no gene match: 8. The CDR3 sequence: CASSFQGTGALNEQFF. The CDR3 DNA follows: TGTGCCAGCAGTTTTCAGGGGACAGGGGCCCTCAATGAGCAGTTCTTC.

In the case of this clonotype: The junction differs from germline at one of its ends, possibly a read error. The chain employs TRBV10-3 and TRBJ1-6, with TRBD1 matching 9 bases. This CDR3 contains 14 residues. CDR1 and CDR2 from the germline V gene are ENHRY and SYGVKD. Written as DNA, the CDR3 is TGTGCCATCAGTGAACAGGGGGCGCGGGAACCCCCCCACTTT. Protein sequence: CAISEQGAREPPHF.

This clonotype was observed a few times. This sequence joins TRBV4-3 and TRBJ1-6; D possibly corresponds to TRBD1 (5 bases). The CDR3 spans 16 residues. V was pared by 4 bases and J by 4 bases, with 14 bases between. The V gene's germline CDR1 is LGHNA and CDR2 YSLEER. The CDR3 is CASSPDWGGYNSPLHF. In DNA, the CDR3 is TGCGCCAGCAGCCCTGATTGGGGGGGTTATAATTCACCCCTCCACTTT.

CDR3 sequence: CATSERDSSNQPQHF. CDR3 in DNA: TGTGCCACCAGTGAACGGGACAGTAGCAATCAGCCCCAGCATTTT. The J gene is TRBJ1-5, the V gene TRBV24-1, with 7 nucleotides matching TRBD1. The V and J ends lost 4 bases and 0 bases, in that order; junction bases with no gene match: 2. From germline, CDR1 is KGHDR and CDR2 SFDVKD. The CDR3 extends over 15 amino acids.

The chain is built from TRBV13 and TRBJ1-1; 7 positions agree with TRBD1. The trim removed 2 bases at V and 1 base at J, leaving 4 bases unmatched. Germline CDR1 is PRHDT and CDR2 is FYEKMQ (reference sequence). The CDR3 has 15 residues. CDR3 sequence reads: CASSLRGQANTEAFF. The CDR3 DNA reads TGTGCCAGCAGCTTAAGGGGGCAAGCGAACACTGAAGCTTTCTTT.

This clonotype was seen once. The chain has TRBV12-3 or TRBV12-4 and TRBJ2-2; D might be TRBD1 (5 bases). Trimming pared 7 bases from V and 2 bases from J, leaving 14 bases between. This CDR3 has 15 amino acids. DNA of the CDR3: TGTGCCAGCAAGGCAGGACAAGCAAACACCGGGGAGCTGTTTTTT. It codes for CASKAGQANTGELFF.

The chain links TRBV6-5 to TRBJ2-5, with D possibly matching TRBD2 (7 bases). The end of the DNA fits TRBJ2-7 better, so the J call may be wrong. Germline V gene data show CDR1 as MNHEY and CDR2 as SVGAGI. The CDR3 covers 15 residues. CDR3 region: CASSYRGGGNDEQYF. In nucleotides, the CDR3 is TGTGCCAGCAGTTACCGCGGCGGGGGCAACGACGAGCAGTACTTC.

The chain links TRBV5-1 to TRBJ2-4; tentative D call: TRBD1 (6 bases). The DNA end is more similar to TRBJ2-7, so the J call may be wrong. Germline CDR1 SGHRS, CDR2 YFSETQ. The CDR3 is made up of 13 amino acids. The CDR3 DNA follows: TGCGCCAGCAGCTTCCCCAGGGGAAACGAGCAGTACTTC. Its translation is CASSFPRGNEQYF.

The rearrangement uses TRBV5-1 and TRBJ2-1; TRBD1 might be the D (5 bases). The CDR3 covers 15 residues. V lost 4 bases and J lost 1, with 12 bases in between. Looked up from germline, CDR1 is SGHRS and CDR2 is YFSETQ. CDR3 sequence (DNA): TGCGCCAGCAGCATCCCAGACAGTTCCTACAATGAGCAGTTCTTC. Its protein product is CASSIPDSSYNEQFF.

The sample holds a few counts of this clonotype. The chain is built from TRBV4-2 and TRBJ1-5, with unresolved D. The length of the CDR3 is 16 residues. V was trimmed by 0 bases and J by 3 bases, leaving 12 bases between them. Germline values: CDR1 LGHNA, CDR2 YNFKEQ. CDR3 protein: CASSQEGRQDNQPQHF. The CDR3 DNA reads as TGTGCCAGCAGCCAAGAAGGAAGGCAGGACAATCAGCCCCAGCATTTT.

CDR3 in DNA: TGCGCCAGCAGCTTGATGGGGTCCCAAGAGACCCAGTACTTC. Translation gives CASSLMGSQETQYF. This rearrangement joins TRBV5-1 to TRBJ2-5, with D unresolved. The CDR3 has 14 residues. Germline V CDR1 and CDR2: SGHRS, YFSETQ. V lost 1 base and J lost 1, with 8 bases in between.

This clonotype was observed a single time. The CDR3 reads CSAALQLNTEAFF. Written as DNA, the CDR3 is TGCAGCGCCGCTCTACAGCTGAACACTGAAGCTTTCTTT. The V gene is TRBV29-1, the J gene TRBJ1-1; no clear D. This CDR3 region has 13 residues. Germline V gene lookup returns CDR1 SQVTM and CDR2 ANQGSEA. V lost 7 bases and J lost 0, with 12 bases in between.